This T cell receptor (beta chain) was identified during a study of blood T cell repertoires in COVID-19 (dated by TCRdb to the early 2020s). As for the study more broadly: Samples from collaborators originated in the United States, Italy and Spain and spanned both the acute and convalescent phases of COVID-19. The repertoires were released in a freely available public database intended as a resource for research on the immune response to SARS-CoV-2. Samples came from the ongoing ImmuneRACE study (first 160 participants) plus 1,254 subjects from 6 global collaborators. Where available, HLA class I and class II types were obtained from metadata supplied by the sample provider rather than from assay-based typing. Subjects who had been exposed to COVID-19, were actively infected with it, or had recovered from it provided the deeply sampled blood TCRbeta repertoires that made up the dataset. The prospective study material was composed of cDNA or gDNA derived from T cells, B-cell-depleted T cells, or PBMCs. The sample metadata nearly always contained a de-identified subject ID, COVID-19 status, age in years and sex.

The germline V gene yields MDHEN for CDR1 and SYDVKM for CDR2. Relative to germline, V is missing 5 bases and J is missing 5 bases, with 25 bases of the junction outside any gene match. The CDR3 contains 20 residues, cysteine and phenylalanine counted. The only DNA kept is the CDR3, 60 bases in frame from the first base. Each collaborating institution followed its own protocols to collect whole blood in K2EDTA tubes. For TCRbeta analysis, collaborators shipped samples in one of three forms: frozen whole blood, isolated PBMCs, or DNA extracted from either of those sample types. Details on this clone: The antigen it binds to is not known. Nothing much larger sits one base from this clone, and base qualities are not available.

The immunoSEQ Assay, a bias-controlled multiplex PCR, was used to amplify TCRbeta CDR3 regions from genomic DNA. Turning to the authors' computational methods: Nucleated cell counts per sample were estimated from amplification of reference gene primers within the assay. To quantify the absolute abundance of each unique TCRbeta CDR3 rearrangement, sequence reads were collapsed and filtered. For each sample, productive Simpson clonality was calculated as the square root of Simpson's diversity index across productive rearrangements. In its TCRdb copy, this immuneACCESS table keeps in-frame sequences only and misses some clones. Where compared with another copy, unresolved V genes explain less than half of these, and the others have no known cause. The V and J calls and clone size are taken from that table; D and trimming were inferred from the DNA. The sample table holds 380,000 or so clones, of which more than 70% were seen once. The ten biggest clones cover over 1% of the sample.

Here is what the overall study found, with its caveats: Clinical and demographic metadata were provided uncurated, with the amount varying by source and participant.

This TCR came from a man aged 35 to 55 with acute or convalescent COVID-19. The V gene is TRBV28 and the J gene is TRBJ2-7; 9 bases in between match TRBD1. The sequenced sample consisted of peripheral blood. The DNA sequence is given as TGTGCCAGCAGTCCCTCCGGGACAGGGTATTTTGCGGGACCAAGGCACGAGCAGTACTTC. Its translation is CASSPSGTGYFAGPRHEQYF.